This T cell receptor beta chain was sequenced in a study of blood T cells in healthy people across ages. As for the study in general: Template switching picked up about one barcoded beta molecule for each two T cells.

Overall study findings and caveats: Both naive CD4+ cell counts and diversity were greater in long-lived donors than in aged donors.

Combining a sample-barcoded 5' primer with a J-beta primer mix, a second PCR ran for 7 to 11 cycles. Every single cDNA molecule received a tag from a template-switch adaptor with 12 random nucleotides. The yield of each sample was at least 3 million CDR3-containing paired-end reads. TCRdb recomputed calls from the 5' RACE reads with MiXCR, one row per CDR3 protein. The table has about 1.7 million distinct CDR3 sequences, approximately 28% seen once. Trimming pared 5 bases from V and 0 bases from J, leaving 8 bases between. The germline CDR1 and CDR2 sequences are MDHEN and SYDVKM. The CDR3 covers 14 residues. A remark on this clonotype: Its specificity is unknown.

Source material: blood. The J gene is TRBJ1-3, the V gene TRBV28; D not certain. The TCR originated in a woman aged 25 to 39 in good health. CDR3 residues: CASSATVSGNTIYF. CDR3 DNA: TGTGCCAGCAGTGCCACGGTCTCTGGAAACACCATATATTTT.